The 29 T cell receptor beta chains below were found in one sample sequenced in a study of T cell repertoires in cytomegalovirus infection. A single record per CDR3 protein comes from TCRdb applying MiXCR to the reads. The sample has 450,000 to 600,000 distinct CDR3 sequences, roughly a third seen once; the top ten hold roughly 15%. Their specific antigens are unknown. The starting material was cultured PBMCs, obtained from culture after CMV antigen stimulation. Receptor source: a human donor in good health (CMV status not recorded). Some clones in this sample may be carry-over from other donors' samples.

The DNA for the CDR3 is TGTGCCAGTAGTGTACTAGCGGGTATGGAAACCGGGGAGCTGTTTTTT. Translation: CASSVLAGMETGELFF. This chain links TRBV19 with TRBJ2-2, with TRBD2 matching over 9 bases. The V gene's germline CDR1 is LNHDA and CDR2 SQIVND (reference sequence). The V gene end was trimmed by 5 bases and the J gene end by 5 bases; junction bases not matched to a gene: 9. The CDR3 has 16 amino acids.

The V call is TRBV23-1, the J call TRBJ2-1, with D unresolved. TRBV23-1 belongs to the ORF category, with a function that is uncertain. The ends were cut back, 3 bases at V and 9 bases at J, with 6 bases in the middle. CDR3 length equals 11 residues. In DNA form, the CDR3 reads TGCGCCAGCAGTCAGCTCGCTGAGCAGTTCTTC. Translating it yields CASSQLAEQFF.

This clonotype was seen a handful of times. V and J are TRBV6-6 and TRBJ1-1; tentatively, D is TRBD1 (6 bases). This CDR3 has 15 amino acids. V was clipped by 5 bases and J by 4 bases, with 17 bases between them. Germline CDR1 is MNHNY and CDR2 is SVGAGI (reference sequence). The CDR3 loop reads CASSQGRAGATEAFF. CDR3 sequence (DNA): TGTGCCAGCAGTCAGGGACGCGCAGGGGCCACTGAAGCTTTCTTT.

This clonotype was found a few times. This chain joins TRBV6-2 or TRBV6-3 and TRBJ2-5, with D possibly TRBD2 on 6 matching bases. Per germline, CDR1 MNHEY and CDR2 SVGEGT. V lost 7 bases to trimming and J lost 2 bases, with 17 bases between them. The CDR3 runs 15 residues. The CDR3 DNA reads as TGTGCCAGCACCGCCCGGAGGGGCCATCAAGAGACCCAGTACTTC. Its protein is CASTARRGHQETQYF.

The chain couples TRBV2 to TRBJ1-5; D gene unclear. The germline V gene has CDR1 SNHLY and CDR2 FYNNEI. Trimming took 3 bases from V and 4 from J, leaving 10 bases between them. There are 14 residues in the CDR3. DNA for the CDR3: TGTGCCAGCAGTGACGTGGTGGGGAATCAGCCCCAGCATTTT. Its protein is CASSDVVGNQPQHF.

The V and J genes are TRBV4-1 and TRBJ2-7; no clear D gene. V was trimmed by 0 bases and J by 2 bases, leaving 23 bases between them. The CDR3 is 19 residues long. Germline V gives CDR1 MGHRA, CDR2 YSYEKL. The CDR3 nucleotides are TGCGCCAGCAGCCAAGACCCGGTGGAAGGCATTGGATTCACCTACGAGCAGTACTTC. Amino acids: CASSQDPVEGIGFTYEQYF.

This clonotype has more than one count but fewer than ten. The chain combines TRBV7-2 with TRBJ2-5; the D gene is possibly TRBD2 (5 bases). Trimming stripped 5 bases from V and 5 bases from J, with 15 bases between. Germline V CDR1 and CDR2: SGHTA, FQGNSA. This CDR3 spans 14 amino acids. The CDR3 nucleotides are TGTGCCAGCAGCCAGAGCGGAGCCCCCGAGACCCAGTACTTC. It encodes CASSQSGAPETQYF.

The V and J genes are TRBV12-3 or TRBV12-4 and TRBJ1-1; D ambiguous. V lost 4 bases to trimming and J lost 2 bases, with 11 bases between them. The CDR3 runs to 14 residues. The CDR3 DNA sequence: TGTGCCAGCAGTTCATTAGGACCAAACACTGAAGCTTTCTTT. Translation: CASSSLGPNTEAFF.

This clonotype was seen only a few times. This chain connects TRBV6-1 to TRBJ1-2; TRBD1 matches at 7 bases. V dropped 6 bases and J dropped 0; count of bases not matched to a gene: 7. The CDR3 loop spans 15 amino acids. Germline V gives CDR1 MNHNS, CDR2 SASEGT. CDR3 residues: CASRTTGIANYGYTF. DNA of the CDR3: TGTGCCAGCAGGACGACAGGGATAGCTAACTATGGCTACACCTTC.

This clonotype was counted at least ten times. The CDR3 sequence: CASSPSRGQPVNIQYF. The CDR3 nucleotides read TGTGCCAGCAGCCCAAGCCGGGGACAGCCTGTGAACATTCAGTACTTC. The chain is built from TRBV7-2 and TRBJ2-4; 7 bases fit TRBD1. Germline CDR1 reads SGHTA; CDR2 reads FQGNSA. J lost 7 bases, V lost 5 bases, and 14 bases had no gene match. The CDR3 contains 16 residues.

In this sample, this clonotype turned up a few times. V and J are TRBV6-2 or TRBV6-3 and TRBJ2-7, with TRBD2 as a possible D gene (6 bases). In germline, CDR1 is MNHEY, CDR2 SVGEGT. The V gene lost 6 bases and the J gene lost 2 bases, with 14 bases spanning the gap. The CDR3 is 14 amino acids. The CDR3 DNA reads TGTGCCAGCAGCTCCGGACTAATCCCCTACGAGCAGTACGTC. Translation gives CASSSGLIPYEQYV.

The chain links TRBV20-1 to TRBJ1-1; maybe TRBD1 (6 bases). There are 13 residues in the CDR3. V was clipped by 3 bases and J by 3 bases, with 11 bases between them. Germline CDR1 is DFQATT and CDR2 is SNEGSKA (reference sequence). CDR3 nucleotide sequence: TGCAGTGCTAGGGACAGAACAGACACTGAAGCTTTCTTT. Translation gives CSARDRTDTEAFF.

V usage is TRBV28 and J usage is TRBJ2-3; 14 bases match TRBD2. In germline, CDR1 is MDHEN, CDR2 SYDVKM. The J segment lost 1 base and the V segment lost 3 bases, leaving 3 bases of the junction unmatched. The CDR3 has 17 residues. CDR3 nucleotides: TGTGCCAGCAGTTTGTGGGGACTAGCGGGAGGCACAGATACGCAGTATTTT. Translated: CASSLWGLAGGTDTQYF.

The CDR3 here is CAIWTGLLYGYTF. The CDR3 nucleotides read TGTGCCATATGGACAGGACTCCTCTATGGCTACACCTTC. The rearrangement links TRBV19 to TRBJ1-2, with 7 bases matching TRBD1. The germline V gene has CDR1 LNHDA and CDR2 SQIVND (reference sequence). CDR3 length: 13 amino acids. V shed 10 bases and J 4 bases; nucleotides not matched to a gene: 9.

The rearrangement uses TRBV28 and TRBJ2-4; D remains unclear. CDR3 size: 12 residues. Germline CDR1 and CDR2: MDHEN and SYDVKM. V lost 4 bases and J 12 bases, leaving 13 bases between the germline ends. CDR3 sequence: CASSSTLPDQYF. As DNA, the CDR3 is TGTGCCAGCAGTTCCACCCTCCCAGATCAGTACTTC.

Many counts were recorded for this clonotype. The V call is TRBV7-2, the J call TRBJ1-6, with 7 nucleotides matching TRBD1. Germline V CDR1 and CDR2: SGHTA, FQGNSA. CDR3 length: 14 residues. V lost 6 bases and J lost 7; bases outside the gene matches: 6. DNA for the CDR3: TGTGCCAGCAGTTACGGGACAGCAAATTCACCCCTCCACTTT. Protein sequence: CASSYGTANSPLHF.

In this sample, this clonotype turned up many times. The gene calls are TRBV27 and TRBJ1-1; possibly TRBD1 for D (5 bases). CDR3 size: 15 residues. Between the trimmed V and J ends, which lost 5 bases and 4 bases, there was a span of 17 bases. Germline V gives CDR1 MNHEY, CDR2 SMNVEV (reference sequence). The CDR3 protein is CASSKTRDGFTEAFF. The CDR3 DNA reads TGTGCCAGCAGTAAGACAAGGGACGGCTTCACTGAAGCTTTCTTT.

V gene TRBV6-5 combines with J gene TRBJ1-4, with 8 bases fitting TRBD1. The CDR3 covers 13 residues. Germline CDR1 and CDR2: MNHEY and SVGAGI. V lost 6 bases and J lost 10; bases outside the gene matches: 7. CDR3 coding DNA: TGTGCCAGCAGCCCGGGACAGGAAGGAAAACTGTTTTTT. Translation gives CASSPGQEGKLFF.

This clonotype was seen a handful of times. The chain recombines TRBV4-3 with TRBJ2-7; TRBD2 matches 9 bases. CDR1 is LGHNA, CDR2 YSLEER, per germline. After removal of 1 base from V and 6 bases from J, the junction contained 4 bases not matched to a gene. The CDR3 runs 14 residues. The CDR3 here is CASSQGVAGAEQYF. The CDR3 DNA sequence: TGCGCCAGCAGCCAAGGGGTAGCGGGAGCCGAGCAGTACTTC.

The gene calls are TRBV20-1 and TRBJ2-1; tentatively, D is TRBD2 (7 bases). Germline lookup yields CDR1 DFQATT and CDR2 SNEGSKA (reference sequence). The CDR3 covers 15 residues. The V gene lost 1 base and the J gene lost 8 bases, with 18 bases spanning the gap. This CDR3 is CSARVGGEGRYEQFF. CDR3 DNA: TGCAGTGCTAGAGTAGGGGGGGAGGGCCGGTATGAGCAGTTCTTC.

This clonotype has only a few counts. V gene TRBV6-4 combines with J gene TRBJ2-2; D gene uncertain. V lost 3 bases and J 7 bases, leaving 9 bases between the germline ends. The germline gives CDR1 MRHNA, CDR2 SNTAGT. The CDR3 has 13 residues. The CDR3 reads CASSERVSGELFF. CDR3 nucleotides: TGTGCCAGCAGTGAACGAGTCAGCGGGGAGCTGTTTTTT.

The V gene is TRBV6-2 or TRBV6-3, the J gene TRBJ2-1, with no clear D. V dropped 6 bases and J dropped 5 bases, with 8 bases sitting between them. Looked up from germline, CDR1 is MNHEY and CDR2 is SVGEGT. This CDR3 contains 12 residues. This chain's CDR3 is CASSPENNEQFF. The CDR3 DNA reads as TGTGCCAGCAGCCCTGAAAACAATGAGCAGTTCTTC.

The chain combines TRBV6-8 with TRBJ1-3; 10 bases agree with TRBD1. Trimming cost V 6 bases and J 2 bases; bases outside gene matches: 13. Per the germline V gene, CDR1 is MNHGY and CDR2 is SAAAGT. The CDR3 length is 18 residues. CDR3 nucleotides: TGTGCCAGCAGCCGAAACCCGACAGGGGGCTTTACTGGAAACACCATATATTTT. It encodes CASSRNPTGGFTGNTIYF.

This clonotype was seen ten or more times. CDR3 coding DNA: TGTGCCAGCAGCGGCCAGGGGGTTGATTCGATAGGTGAGCAGTTCTTC. Amino acids: CASSGQGVDSIGEQFF. The rearrangement links TRBV7-2 to TRBJ2-1, with 7 bases lining up with TRBD1. Germline V lookup: CDR1 SGHTA, CDR2 FQGNSA. There are 16 residues in the CDR3. V dropped 5 bases and J dropped 9; count of bases not matched to a gene: 16.

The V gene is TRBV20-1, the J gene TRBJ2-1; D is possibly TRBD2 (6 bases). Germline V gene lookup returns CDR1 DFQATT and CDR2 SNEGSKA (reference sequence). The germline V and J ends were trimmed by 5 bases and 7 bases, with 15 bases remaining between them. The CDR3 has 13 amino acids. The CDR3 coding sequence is TGCAGTGCTCCTTGGGGGGAGAAAAATGAGCAGTTCTTC. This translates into CSAPWGEKNEQFF.

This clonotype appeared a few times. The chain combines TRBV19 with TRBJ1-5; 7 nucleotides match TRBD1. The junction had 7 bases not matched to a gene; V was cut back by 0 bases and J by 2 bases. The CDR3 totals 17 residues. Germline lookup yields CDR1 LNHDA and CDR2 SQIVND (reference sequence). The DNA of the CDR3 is TGTGCCAGTAGTATAGATAGGGACAGTAGGGGCAATCAGCCCCAGCATTTT. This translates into CASSIDRDSRGNQPQHF. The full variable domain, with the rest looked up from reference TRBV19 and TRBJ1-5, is DGGITQSPKYLFRKEGQNVTLSCEQNLNHDAMYWYRQDPGQGLRLIYYSQIVNDFQKGDIAEGYSVSREKKESFPLTVTSAQKNPTAFYLCASSIDRDSRGNQPQHFGDGTRLSIL.

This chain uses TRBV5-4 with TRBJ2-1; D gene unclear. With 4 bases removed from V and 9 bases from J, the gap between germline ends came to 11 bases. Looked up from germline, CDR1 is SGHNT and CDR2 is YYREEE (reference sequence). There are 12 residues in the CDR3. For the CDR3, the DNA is TGTGCCAGCAGCCCCAAGTCTGCTGAGCAGTTCTTC. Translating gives CASSPKSAEQFF.

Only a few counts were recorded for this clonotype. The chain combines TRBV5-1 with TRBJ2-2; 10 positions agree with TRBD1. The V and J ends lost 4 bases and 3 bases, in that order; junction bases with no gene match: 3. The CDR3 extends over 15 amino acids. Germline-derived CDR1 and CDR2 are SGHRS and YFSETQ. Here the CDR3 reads CASSIGTGDTGELFF. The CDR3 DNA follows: TGCGCCAGCAGCATAGGGACAGGGGACACCGGGGAGCTGTTTTTT.

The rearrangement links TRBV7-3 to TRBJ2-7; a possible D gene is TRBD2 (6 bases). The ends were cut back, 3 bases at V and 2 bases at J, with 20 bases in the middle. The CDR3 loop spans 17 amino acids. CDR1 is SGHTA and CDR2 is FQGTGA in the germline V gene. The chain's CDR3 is CASSFWRLGDSTYEQYF. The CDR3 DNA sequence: TGTGCCAGCAGCTTTTGGCGGTTGGGGGACTCGACCTACGAGCAGTACTTC.